The clone carrying this T cell receptor beta chain was seen a single time. Its antigen is unknown. After removal of 5 bases from V and 1 base from J, the junction contained 6 bases not matched to a gene. Germline V gene data show CDR1 as MNHEY and CDR2 as SMNVEV (reference sequence). The CDR3 covers 15 residues. Extracted from the samples, RNA was reverse transcribed into cDNA to serve as the sequencing template. The method was immunoSEQ multiplex PCR; TCRdb's version includes in-frame clones alone and lacks a portion of them. The sample has about 150,000 clones, nearly 55% seen once. The entry originates in a study of CD8+ T cells in alopecia areata. Study findings and constraints: Treatment with tofacitinib significantly lowered scalp clonality and reduced expanded CD8+ clones among the top 100.

Treatment here: oral pan-JAK inhibitor, 5-10 mg twice daily. This sample comprised CD8+ T cells sorted from blood, obtained at week 4, from a patient treated with tofacitinib. This sequence joins TRBV27 and TRBJ2-3; TRBD2 matches at 7 bases. The TCR sequence derives from a human donor with alopecia areata. CDR3: CASSLTGGRTDTQYF. As DNA, the CDR3 is TGTGCCAGCAGTCTGACGGGGGGACGCACAGATACGCAGTATTTT.